The TCR beta chain described here comes from a study of blood T cells in healthy people across ages. In its sample, this clonotype was seen a few times. Its antigen is not identified. Study-level points and caveats: Age brought a roughly linear fall in TCR beta diversity measured per million T cells.

The ends were cut back, 4 bases at V and 5 bases at J, with 14 bases in the middle. The CDR3 runs to 14 residues. CDR1 is SEHNR, CDR2 FQNEAQ, per germline (reference sequence). Primers used in a second PCR of roughly 7 to 11 cycles were a sample-barcoded 5' primer and a J-beta primer mix. Each TCR beta cDNA got a 12-nucleotide random molecular identifier. TCRdb passed the 5' RACE reads through MiXCR, listing each CDR3 protein once. Found here are 920,000 or so distinct CDR3 sequences, more than 40% of them singletons; the top ten hold 18%. The chain couples TRBV7-9 to TRBJ1-2; weak D call: TRBD1 (5 bases). This TCR was recovered from a woman aged 55-69 years in good health. What was sequenced was blood. Here the CDR3 reads CASSYLRGHYGYTF. CDR3 DNA sequence: TGTGCCAGCAGCTACCTTCGGGGCCATTATGGCTACACCTTC.